Presented here are 27 T cell receptor beta chains from one specimen sequenced in a study of post-analysis software for immune sequencing data. Each TCR beta cDNA library carried unique molecular identifiers. MiXCR, applied by TCRdb to the PCR reads, yields one record per CDR3 protein. Of hundreds of thousands of distinct CDR3 sequences in the sample, about 27% were seen once. The study's findings and limits: With TRBV5-6, TRBV5-1 and TRBV20-1 included, about five TRBV segments were more frequent in patients than in controls.

These receptors have no identified antigens. The specimen sequenced was blood. Receptor source: a girl between 5 and 17 years old with multiple sclerosis.

The chain employs TRBV20-1 and TRBJ2-4, with D possibly matching TRBD2 (5 bases). The J call may not be correct, given that the DNA end is closer to TRBJ2-7. Per germline, CDR1 DFQATT and CDR2 SNEGSKA (reference sequence). The CDR3 is 15 residues long. CDR3 amino acids: CSARDRRSGTYEQYF. The DNA of the CDR3 is TGCAGTGCTAGAGATCGTCGGTCGGGAACCTACGAGCAGTACTTC.

The J gene is TRBJ2-1, the V gene TRBV29-1, with 10 bases lining up with TRBD2. J was trimmed by 7 bases and V by 6 bases; bases with no gene match: 15. The CDR3 is 16 amino acids. Germline V lookup: CDR1 SQVTM, CDR2 ANQGSEA. The CDR3 bases are TGCAGCGTAAATGAGCGGGGGGGCCTTAAGATTAATGAGCAGTTCTTC. Its translation is CSVNERGGLKINEQFF.

This clonotype was seen a handful of times. The chain combines TRBV20-1 with TRBJ1-2, with a tentative D call TRBD1 (5 bases). The CDR3 is made up of 15 amino acids. Germline CDR1 is DFQATT and CDR2 is SNEGSKA (reference sequence). The V end lost 3 bases, the J end lost 8 bases, and 22 bases lay between the germline ends. CDR3 protein: CSASAAVSSGRGYTF. CDR3 nucleotides: TGCAGTGCTAGTGCCGCAGTTTCTTCAGGGCGAGGCTACACCTTC.

In its sample, this clonotype was seen a few times. The rearrangement joins TRBV7-2 to TRBJ1-2; the match to TRBD1 covers 7 bases. V lost 5 bases, J lost 7 bases, and 7 bases stayed unmatched. Germline V gene data show CDR1 as SGHTA and CDR2 as FQGNSA. This CDR3 spans 13 amino acids. The CDR3 DNA reads TGTGCCAGCAGCCCTTCGACAGGGACTGGCTACACCTTC. This codes for CASSPSTGTGYTF.

V and J are TRBV28 and TRBJ2-3, with D tentatively TRBD1 or TRBD2 (5 bases each). Trimming took 8 bases from V and 8 from J, leaving 14 bases between them. This CDR3 contains 12 residues. The V gene's germline CDR1 is MDHEN and CDR2 SYDVKM. CDR3 sequence (DNA): TGTGCCAGCCGCGTTGTTGGGGGTACGCAGTATTTT. Protein: CASRVVGGTQYF. Using reference TRBV28 and TRBJ2-3 for the parts outside the CDR3, the full variable domain is DVKVTQSSRYLVKRTGEKVFLECVQDMDHENMFWYRQDPGLGLRLIYFSYDVKMKEKGDIPEGYSVSREKKERFSLILESASTNQTSMYLCASRVVGGTQYFGPGTRLTVL.

V is TRBV25-1 and J is TRBJ2-2, with no clear D. The CDR3 contains 12 residues. V was cut by 10 bases and J by 6 bases, with 12 bases left in between. Germline V CDR1 and CDR2: MGHDK, SYGVNS. CDR3 loop: CATSLSPGELFF. The CDR3 region has the DNA TGTGCCACTTCGCTGAGCCCCGGGGAGCTGTTTTTT.

The chain joins TRBV28 to TRBJ2-1, with a weak D call TRBD1 (5 bases). V was cut by 2 bases and J by 10 bases, with 15 bases left in between. In germline, CDR1 is MDHEN, CDR2 SYDVKM. The CDR3 contains 14 residues. This CDR3 is CASSLNPGKDEQFF. The CDR3 nucleotides read TGTGCCAGCAGTTTAAATCCAGGGAAAGACGAGCAGTTCTTC.

The chain joins TRBV29-1 to TRBJ2-2; perhaps D is TRBD1 or TRBD2 (5 bases each). CDR1 and CDR2 (germline): SQVTM, ANQGSEA. This CDR3 is 13 amino acids long. Trimming left V 7 bases short and J 2 bases short, with 11 bases between. CDR3 residues: CSGGRLNTGELFF. CDR3 in DNA: TGCAGCGGGGGACGGCTAAACACCGGGGAGCTGTTTTTT.

This chain links TRBV9 with TRBJ1-5, with D tentatively TRBD1 (5 bases). Germline V gives CDR1 SGDLS, CDR2 YYNGEE. The CDR3 length is 14 residues. V was pared by 2 bases and J by 7 bases, with 13 bases between. DNA for the CDR3: TGTGCCAGCAGCGTGGGTTCCGGGGGACAGCCCCAGCATTTT. Translated: CASSVGSGGQPQHF.

This clonotype has more than one count but fewer than ten. The chain is built from TRBV20-1 and TRBJ2-3; D is uncertain. V gave up 5 bases and J gave up 4 bases, with 10 bases separating them. The germline V gene has CDR1 DFQATT and CDR2 SNEGSKA (reference sequence). The CDR3 contains 12 residues. The CDR3 DNA reads TGCAGTGCTCACCCACCCGCAGATACGCAGTATTTT. This codes for CSAHPPADTQYF.

This clonotype occurred a few times. The chain combines TRBV20-1 with TRBJ1-2, with TRBD1 matching 7 bases. V lost 6 bases and J lost 8; bases outside the gene matches: 12. CDR1 is DFQATT, CDR2 SNEGSKA, per germline (reference sequence). This CDR3 spans 13 amino acids. The CDR3 spells CSAPGDRRYGYTF. The CDR3 bases are TGCAGTGCCCCCGGGGACAGAAGGTACGGCTACACCTTC.

This clonotype was seen more than once but under ten times. The chain uses TRBV3-1 and TRBJ2-1; 12 bases are shared with TRBD2. The J segment lost 9 bases and the V segment lost 5 bases, leaving 17 bases of the junction unmatched. The germline gives CDR1 LGHDT, CDR2 YNNKEL (reference sequence). There are 18 residues in the CDR3. CDR3 amino acids: CASSSLAGGFPFSREQFF. The DNA for the CDR3 is TGTGCCAGCAGCTCACTAGCGGGGGGATTCCCATTTTCGCGTGAGCAGTTCTTC.

This clonotype occurred many times. The chain uses TRBV6-2 or TRBV6-3 and TRBJ2-7; maybe TRBD1 (6 bases). CDR3 size: 15 residues. From germline, CDR1 is MNHEY and CDR2 SVGEGT. V lost 8 bases, J lost 1 base, and 18 bases lay in between. In nucleotides, the CDR3 is TGTGCCAGCCACTACCCGAGCAGGGGATCCTACGAGCAGTACTTC. This encodes CASHYPSRGSYEQYF.

The chain has TRBV2 and TRBJ2-5; D not resolved. The CDR3 is 14 amino acids. V gave up 7 bases and J gave up 5 bases, with 17 bases separating them. Germline lookup yields CDR1 SNHLY and CDR2 FYNNEI. The CDR3 spells CASNLPPRKETQYF. DNA for the CDR3: TGTGCCAGCAATTTACCGCCACGGAAGGAGACCCAGTACTTC.

The sample holds a few counts of this clonotype. DNA of the CDR3: TGTGCCAGCAGCTTTACAGGGGCGGCAGGCGAGCAGTACTTC. Amino acids: CASSFTGAAGEQYF. The chain links TRBV5-4 to TRBJ2-5; TRBD1 matches at 7 bases. The J call could be wrong; TRBJ2-7 is a better fit for the DNA end. The CDR3 extends over 14 amino acids. Germline values: CDR1 SGHNT, CDR2 YYREEE (reference sequence).

This clonotype showed up just a few times. A junction boundary mismatches the germline segment, possibly from a read error. CDR3 in DNA: TGTGCCACCAGAGGGACAGGGGACAACTATGACTACACCTTC. Its protein product is CATRGTGDNYDYTF. The V gene is TRBV24-1, the J gene TRBJ1-2; TRBD1 matches at 10 bases. There are 14 residues in the CDR3. In germline, CDR1 is KGHDR, CDR2 SFDVKD.

Worth noting for this clonotype: One end of the junction fails to match germline, which may point to a read error. The V gene is TRBV29-1, the J gene TRBJ1-4, with D possibly being TRBD1 (5 bases). CDR3 length: 13 residues. Looked up from germline, CDR1 is SQVTM and CDR2 is ANQGSEA. DNA for the CDR3: TGCACCGTAAAGCTGACAGTTTCGGAAAAACCGTTTTTT. Translating gives CTVKLTVSEKPFF. Supplemented by reference TRBV29-1 and TRBJ1-4, the full variable domain reads SAVISQKPSRDICQRGTSLTIQCQVDSQVTMMFWYRQQPGQSLTLIATANQGSEATYESGFVIDKFPISRPNLTFSTLTVSNMSPEDSSIYLCTVKLTVSEKPFFGSGTQLSVL.

The J gene is TRBJ2-6, the V gene TRBV29-1; 9 bases are shared with TRBD1. CDR1 is SQVTM and CDR2 is ANQGSEA in the germline V gene. This CDR3 spans 17 amino acids. Trimming removed 7 bases from V and 0 bases from J; junction bases left unmatched: 10. The CDR3 loop is CSAQPGQGPSGANVLTF. The CDR3, as DNA: TGCAGCGCCCAACCGGGACAGGGTCCCTCTGGGGCCAACGTCCTGACTTTC.

This clonotype was picked up a small number of times. The gene calls are TRBV20-1 and TRBJ2-3, with 9 positions matching TRBD1. Germline V gives CDR1 DFQATT, CDR2 SNEGSKA (reference sequence). There are 18 residues in the CDR3. J was trimmed by 3 bases and V by 4 bases; bases with no gene match: 17. CDR3 residues: CSANTQTGDRDLTDTQYF. CDR3 DNA: TGCAGTGCTAACACCCAGACGGGGGACAGGGATTTAACAGATACGCAGTATTTT.

The chain links TRBV20-1 to TRBJ1-1; D possibly corresponds to TRBD1 (5 bases). Per the germline V gene, CDR1 is DFQATT and CDR2 is SNEGSKA (reference sequence). Between the trimmed V and J ends, which lost 6 bases and 5 bases, there was a span of 10 bases. The CDR3 is made up of 11 amino acids. The CDR3 region is CSAKRGTEAFF. The CDR3 nucleotides are TGCAGTGCGAAAAGGGGAACTGAAGCTTTCTTT.

In this sample, this clonotype turned up a few times. The gene calls are TRBV29-1 and TRBJ2-7; 9 bases are shared with TRBD2. V lost 4 bases to trimming and J lost 2 bases; unmatched junction nucleotides: 9. The CDR3 contains 15 residues. Per germline, CDR1 SQVTM and CDR2 ANQGSEA. The CDR3 nucleotides read TGCAGCGTTGTTTCAGGTAGCGGGAGCGCCTACGAGCAGTACTTC. The encoded protein is CSVVSGSGSAYEQYF.

The chain couples TRBV7-2 to TRBJ2-1; 8 bases are shared with TRBD2. The CDR3 runs 14 residues. Per germline, CDR1 SGHTA and CDR2 FQGNSA. With 6 bases clipped from V and 7 bases from J, the junction kept 8 bases outside the gene matches. The CDR3 is CASRPGLVDNEQFF. The CDR3 DNA follows: TGTGCCAGCAGGCCGGGACTAGTGGATAATGAGCAGTTCTTC. The full variable domain, its missing parts supplied by reference TRBV7-2 and TRBJ2-1, is GAGVSQSPSNKVTEKGKDVELRCDPISGHTALYWYRQSLGQGLEFLIYFQGNSAPDKSGLPSDRFSAERTGGSVSTLTIQRTQQEDSAVYLCASRPGLVDNEQFFGPGTRLTVL.

This clonotype has just a few counts. The V gene is TRBV20-1, the J gene TRBJ2-7, with D possibly TRBD2 on 5 matching bases. Germline values: CDR1 DFQATT, CDR2 SNEGSKA (reference sequence). The CDR3 covers 14 residues. With 3 bases removed from V and 7 bases from J, the gap between germline ends came to 19 bases. CDR3 DNA sequence: TGCAGTGCTAGTGTAAGCGGATACAGTCTAGAGCAGTACTTC. Protein product: CSASVSGYSLEQYF.

The chain carries TRBV12-3 or TRBV12-4 and TRBJ2-7; 7 nucleotides match TRBD1. Trimming took 5 bases from V and 0 from J; bases not matched to a gene: 4. This CDR3 is 14 amino acids long. CDR3 sequence (DNA): TGTGCCAGCAGTGGACAGGCCAGCTCCTACGAGCAGTACTTC. It is translated as CASSGQASSYEQYF.

The V call is TRBV12-3 or TRBV12-4, the J call TRBJ1-4; the D gene is possibly TRBD1 (5 bases). CDR3 length: 14 amino acids. Trimming pared 2 bases from V and 3 bases from J, leaving 7 bases between. CDR3 in amino acids: CASSLQGPNEKLFF. CDR3 DNA: TGTGCCAGCAGTTTACAGGGACCTAATGAAAAACTGTTTTTT.

This clonotype showed up many times. The chain uses TRBV9 and TRBJ2-1; possibly TRBD2 for D (5 bases). V was shortened by 0 bases and J by 0 bases, with 10 bases between the two germline ends. The CDR3 length is 16 residues. Germline V gives CDR1 SGDLS, CDR2 YYNGEE. CDR3 protein: CASSVGLGSSYNEQFF. The CDR3 DNA follows: TGTGCCAGCAGCGTAGGGCTAGGGAGCTCCTACAATGAGCAGTTCTTC. Looking up the rest from reference TRBV9 and TRBJ2-1 gives the full variable domain: DSGVTQTPKHLITATGQRVTLRCSPRSGDLSVYWYQQSLDQGLQFLIQYYNGEERAKGNILERFSAQQFPDLHSELNLSSLELGDSALYFCASSVGLGSSYNEQFFGPGTRLTVL.

This chain uses TRBV7-2 with TRBJ2-4, with D maybe TRBD2 (5 bases). The assigned J gene may be wrong: the sequence end matches TRBJ2-7 better. Germline CDR1 and CDR2: SGHTA and FQGNSA. The length of the CDR3 is 13 residues. The CDR3: CATTAWGVYEQYF. The DNA for the CDR3 is TGTGCCACCACGGCATGGGGAGTATACGAGCAGTACTTC.